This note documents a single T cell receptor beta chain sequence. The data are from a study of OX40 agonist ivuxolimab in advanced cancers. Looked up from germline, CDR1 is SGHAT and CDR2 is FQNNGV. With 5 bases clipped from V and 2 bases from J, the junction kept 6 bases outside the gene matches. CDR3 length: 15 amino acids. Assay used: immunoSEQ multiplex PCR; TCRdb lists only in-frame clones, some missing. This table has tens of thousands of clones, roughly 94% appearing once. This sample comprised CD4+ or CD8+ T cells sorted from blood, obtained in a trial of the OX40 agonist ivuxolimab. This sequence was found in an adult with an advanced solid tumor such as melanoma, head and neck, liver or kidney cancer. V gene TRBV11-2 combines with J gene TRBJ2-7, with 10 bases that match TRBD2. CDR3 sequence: CASSPGAGGTYEQYF. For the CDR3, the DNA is TGTGCCAGCAGCCCGGGAGCGGGAGGGACCTACGAGCAGTACTTC.